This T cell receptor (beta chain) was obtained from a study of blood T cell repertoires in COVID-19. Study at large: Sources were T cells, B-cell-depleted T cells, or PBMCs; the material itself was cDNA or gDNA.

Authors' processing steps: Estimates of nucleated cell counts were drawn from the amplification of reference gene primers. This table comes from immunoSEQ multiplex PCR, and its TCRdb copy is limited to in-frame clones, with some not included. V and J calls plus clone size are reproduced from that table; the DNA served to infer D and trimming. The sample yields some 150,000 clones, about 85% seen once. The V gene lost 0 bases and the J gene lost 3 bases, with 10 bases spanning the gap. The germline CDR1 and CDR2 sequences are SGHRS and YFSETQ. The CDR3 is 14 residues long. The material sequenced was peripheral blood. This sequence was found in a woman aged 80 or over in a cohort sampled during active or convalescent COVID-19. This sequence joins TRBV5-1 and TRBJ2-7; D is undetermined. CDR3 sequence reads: CASSLGPEYYEQYF. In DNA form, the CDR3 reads TGCGCCAGCAGCTTGGGCCCAGAATACTACGAGCAGTACTTC.